These 19 T cell receptor beta chains were all obtained from the same sample, sequenced in a study of T-cell reconstitution after alpha-beta-depleted transplantation in children. Unique molecular identifiers were used in preparing the TCRbeta library. MiXCR, run by TCRdb on the PCR reads, gives a single entry per CDR3 protein. The table lists some 9,000 distinct CDR3 sequences, roughly a sixth of them singletons. This material consisted of PBMCs, mostly from graft donor cells, taken 60 days after TCRalphabeta/CD19-depleted stem cell transplant. These receptors were taken from a girl less than two years old who had a stem cell transplant for combined immunodeficiency, so the T cells may come from the graft donor.

This clonotype occurred many times. The chain couples TRBV6-5 to TRBJ2-6; D not certain. Germline CDR1 MNHEY, CDR2 SVGAGI. The CDR3 has 15 residues. The V and J ends lost 6 bases and 6 bases respectively, with 15 bases between them. CDR3: CASSQVWFPANVLTF. The CDR3 bases are TGTGCCAGCAGCCAAGTGTGGTTCCCGGCCAACGTCCTGACTTTC.

The table lists this clonotype with a few counts. The chain employs TRBV7-6 and TRBJ2-7, with 8 bases lining up with TRBD1. CDR3 length: 14 amino acids. Germline V gives CDR1 SGHVS, CDR2 FNYEAQ. V was pared by 1 base and J by 5 bases, with 4 bases of the junction left unmatched. The CDR3 nucleotides are TGTGCCAGCAGCTTAGGTGGACAGGGAAACGAGCAGTACTTC. It codes for CASSLGGQGNEQYF.

This clonotype counts as medium-sized. The chain uses TRBV11-3 and TRBJ2-7, with D possibly being TRBD2 (5 bases). CDR1 and CDR2 from the germline V gene are SGHNT and YENEEA. The CDR3 has 14 residues. V was trimmed by 0 bases and J by 1 base, leaving 7 bases between them. In nucleotides, the CDR3 is TGTGCCAGCAGCTTAGAGCTAGCTTCCTACGAGCAGTACTTC. Its protein product is CASSLELASYEQYF.

Many counts were recorded for this clonotype. The chain couples TRBV20-1 to TRBJ2-3, with 7 positions matching TRBD2. This CDR3 spans 13 amino acids. CDR1 is DFQATT, CDR2 SNEGSKA, per germline (reference sequence). With 7 bases clipped from V and 5 bases from J, the junction kept 9 bases outside the gene matches. For the CDR3, the DNA is TGCAGTGTTTCAGGACTAGTTTTAGATACGCAGTATTTT. Translated: CSVSGLVLDTQYF.

The V and J genes are TRBV20-1 and TRBJ1-2, with a weak D call TRBD1 (6 bases). Per germline, CDR1 DFQATT and CDR2 SNEGSKA (reference sequence). The CDR3 covers 13 residues. Trimming shortened V by 3 bases and J by 3 bases, and 11 bases separated the two germline ends. As DNA, the CDR3 is TGCAGTGCTAGTTACAGGGCCTACTATGGCTACACCTTC. This sequence encodes CSASYRAYYGYTF.

The V call is TRBV30, the J call TRBJ2-3; 8 positions agree with TRBD2. J was trimmed by 1 base and V by 3 bases; bases with no gene match: 9. CDR3 length equals 16 residues. Germline V gene data show CDR1 as GTSNPN and CDR2 as SVGIG (reference sequence). The CDR3 sequence: CAWRGLVNLGTDTQYF. CDR3 coding DNA: TGTGCCTGGAGGGGACTAGTAAACCTGGGCACAGATACGCAGTATTTT.

J is TRBJ1-5 and V is TRBV3-1, with D hard to call. Between the trimmed V and J ends, which lost 0 bases and 2 bases, there was a span of 5 bases. The CDR3 contains 14 residues. The germline CDR1 and CDR2 sequences are LGHDT and YNNKEL (reference sequence). For the CDR3, the DNA is TGTGCCAGCAGCCAAGATTTCGGCAATCAGCCCCAGCATTTT. Amino acid sequence: CASSQDFGNQPQHF.

This clonotype came up many times. The rearrangement links TRBV28 to TRBJ2-1, with a weak D call TRBD1 (6 bases). In germline, CDR1 is MDHEN, CDR2 SYDVKM. This CDR3 comprises 15 residues. Trimming removed 6 bases at V and 2 bases at J, with 14 bases between. In DNA, the CDR3 is TGTGCCAGCAGCCTCCGGGACACAGCCTACAATGAGCAGTTCTTC. Its protein is CASSLRDTAYNEQFF.

There are a few counts of this clonotype. The gene calls are TRBV7-8 and TRBJ2-2, with a possible D match to TRBD2 (7 bases). V dropped 1 base and J dropped 0 bases, with 9 bases sitting between them. Germline V CDR1 and CDR2: SGHVS, FQNEAQ. This CDR3 has 16 amino acids. The CDR3 sequence is CASSLGGGSNTGELFF. The DNA of the CDR3 is TGTGCCAGCAGCTTAGGGGGGGGCTCGAACACCGGGGAGCTGTTTTTT.

This clonotype was counted many times. The chain has TRBV20-1 and TRBJ2-3; D not resolved. This CDR3 is built from 13 residues. V was shortened by 3 bases and J by 6 bases, with 13 bases between the two germline ends. Germline loops: CDR1 DFQATT, CDR2 SNEGSKA (reference sequence). The CDR3 spells CSARPLGLDTQYF. As DNA, the CDR3 is TGCAGTGCTAGGCCTCTAGGTCTCGATACGCAGTATTTT.

The chain joins TRBV7-2 to TRBJ2-3, with 8 bases aligning to TRBD2. The CDR3 spans 16 residues. Germline V gene lookup returns CDR1 SGHTA and CDR2 FQGNSA. The V segment lost 1 base and the J segment 6 bases; nucleotides outside the gene matches: 9. DNA for the CDR3: TGTGCCAGCAGCTTAGAGCCGGGACTAGGGGTTGATACGCAGTATTTT. This encodes CASSLEPGLGVDTQYF. Using reference TRBV7-2 and TRBJ2-3 for the parts outside the CDR3, the full variable domain is GAGVSQSPSNKVTEKGKDVELRCDPISGHTALYWYRQSLGQGLEFLIYFQGNSAPDKSGLPSDRFSAERTGGSVSTLTIQRTQQEDSAVYLCASSLEPGLGVDTQYFGPGTRLTVL.

This clonotype was detected many times. The chain has TRBV20-1 and TRBJ1-4, with D hard to call. From germline, CDR1 is DFQATT and CDR2 SNEGSKA (reference sequence). The CDR3 consists of 14 residues. Trimming removed 3 bases at V and 4 bases at J, with 12 bases between. Written as DNA, the CDR3 is TGCAGTGCTAGCGACCCACGCTATAATGAAAAACTGTTTTTT. Translation gives CSASDPRYNEKLFF.

At least ten counts were recorded for this clonotype. The chain carries TRBV7-6 and TRBJ2-1; TRBD1 matches at 8 bases. V trimming: 1 base; J trimming: 4 bases; junction bases outside the gene matches: 0. The V gene's germline CDR1 is SGHVS and CDR2 FNYEAQ. CDR3 size: 14 residues. CDR3 region: CASSLGTGYNEQFF. CDR3 sequence (DNA): TGTGCCAGCAGCTTAGGGACAGGGTACAATGAGCAGTTCTTC.

This clonotype was counted ten times or more. The gene calls are TRBV20-1 and TRBJ1-2, with a tentative D call TRBD1 (5 bases). There are 13 residues in the CDR3. Looked up from germline, CDR1 is DFQATT and CDR2 is SNEGSKA (reference sequence). Trimming took off 6 bases at V and 4 bases at J, with 15 bases between the two ends. The CDR3 DNA reads TGCAGTGCGCAACCGGGGCAGACCTATGGCTACACCTTC. It translates to CSAQPGQTYGYTF.

Many counts were recorded for this clonotype. The rearrangement joins TRBV21-1 to TRBJ1-1. TRBV21-1 is termed a pseudogene. The CDR3 contains 10 residues. Written as DNA, the CDR3 is TGCACAGCTATGAACACTGAAGCTTTCTTT. It translates to CTAMNTEAFF.

This clonotype was seen a few times. V is TRBV20-1 and J is TRBJ2-5; D is unresolved. CDR1 is DFQATT and CDR2 is SNEGSKA in the germline V gene (reference sequence). CDR3 length: 8 amino acids. This chain's CDR3 is CKWETQYF. As DNA, the CDR3 is TGCAAGTGGGAGACCCAGTACTTC.

The V gene is TRBV5-1, the J gene TRBJ2-5, with D possibly TRBD1 on 6 matching bases. V gave up 2 bases and J gave up 5 bases, with 13 bases separating them. This CDR3 region has 14 residues. The germline V gene has CDR1 SGHRS and CDR2 YFSETQ. The CDR3 is CASSFQGSLETQYF. In nucleotides, the CDR3 is TGCGCCAGCAGCTTCCAGGGGTCGTTGGAGACCCAGTACTTC.

This chain connects TRBV4-3 to TRBJ2-7; 11 bases are shared with TRBD1. Germline V gene lookup returns CDR1 LGHNA and CDR2 YSLEER. The length of the CDR3 is 16 residues. Unmatched junction bases numbered 8, after V lost 4 bases and J lost 3 bases. The CDR3 here is CASSRATGTGGYEQYF. The CDR3 DNA reads as TGCGCCAGCAGCCGAGCAACCGGGACAGGGGGCTACGAGCAGTACTTC.

This clonotype was seen repeatedly, ten times or more. The rearrangement links TRBV6-5 to TRBJ1-3; D not resolved. CDR3 length: 13 residues. From germline, CDR1 is MNHEY and CDR2 SVGAGI. The V gene lost 6 bases and the J gene lost 2 bases, with 8 bases spanning the gap. The CDR3 region is CASSRFPGNTIYF. In nucleotides, the CDR3 is TGTGCCAGCAGCCGATTCCCTGGAAACACCATATATTTT.